This passage covers 27 T cell receptor beta chains from one sample sequenced in a study of T cell changes during pregnancy in multiple sclerosis. Clones were sequenced by immunoSEQ multiplex PCR, and TCRdb holds only the in-frame ones, with some missing. The sample lists tens of thousands of clones; more than 85% were seen once. This material consisted of CD4+ T cells from peripheral blood mononuclear cells, taken after pregnancy. Source of these receptors: a female donor in good health, enrolled as a control in a pregnancy study.

The rearrangement joins TRBV5-1 to TRBJ2-2; 9 bases fit TRBD2. This CDR3 spans 16 amino acids. The germline V gene encodes CDR1 SGHRS and CDR2 YFSETQ. V lost 3 bases to trimming and J lost 6 bases; unmatched junction nucleotides: 9. In DNA, the CDR3 is TGCGCCAGCAGCTGGACGGCGGGGGGGCCCGCCGGGGAGCTGTTTTTT. Translation gives CASSWTAGGPAGELFF.

The rearrangement uses TRBV10-3 and TRBJ1-1; D ambiguous. Germline lookup yields CDR1 ENHRY and CDR2 SYGVKD. V lost 0 bases to trimming and J lost 1 base, with 6 bases between them. CDR3 length: 14 amino acids. Here the CDR3 DNA reads TGTGCCATCAGTGAGTCGGTCAGGAACACTGAAGCTTTCTTT. Translation: CAISESVRNTEAFF.

This clone was found once. The V call is TRBV27, the J call TRBJ2-7; TRBD1 might be the D (6 bases). In germline, CDR1 is MNHEY, CDR2 SMNVEV (reference sequence). Trimming took off 5 bases at V and 3 bases at J, with 17 bases between the two ends. CDR3 size: 15 residues. The CDR3 protein is CASSPGARQVYEQYF. The CDR3, as DNA: TGTGCCAGCAGTCCCGGCGCCCGACAGGTCTACGAGCAGTACTTC.

The rearrangement joins TRBV5-1 to TRBJ2-2; the match to TRBD1 covers 8 bases. The V gene end was trimmed by 6 bases and the J gene end by 4 bases; junction bases not matched to a gene: 5. The germline CDR1 and CDR2 sequences are SGHRS and YFSETQ. There are 14 residues in the CDR3. CDR3 in DNA: TGCGCCAGCAAGGACAGGGTAGGCACCGGGGAGCTGTTTTTT. Protein product: CASKDRVGTGELFF.

The gene calls are TRBV5-4 and TRBJ2-7; 12 positions match TRBD1. The germline V gene encodes CDR1 SGHNT and CDR2 YYREEE (reference sequence). The CDR3 extends over 14 amino acids. J was trimmed by 4 bases and V by 4 bases; bases with no gene match: 3. The CDR3 region is CASSTGQGAYEQYF. CDR3 bases: TGTGCCAGCAGCACGGGACAGGGGGCGTACGAGCAGTACTTC.

The chain has TRBV18 and TRBJ2-7; TRBD2 aligns across 12 bases. V was clipped by 6 bases and J by 6 bases; unmatched bases: 12. This CDR3 comprises 16 residues. Germline CDR1 KGHSH, CDR2 LQKENI. The CDR3 reads CASSPTSGRIVGEQYF. The CDR3 DNA follows: TGTGCCAGCTCCCCTACTAGCGGGAGGATCGTAGGCGAGCAGTACTTC. Variable domain in full (rest from reference TRBV18 and TRBJ2-7): NAGVMQNPRHLVRRRGQEARLRCSPMKGHSHVYWYRQLPEEGLKFMVYLQKENIIDESGMPKERFSAEFPKEGPSILRIQQVVRGDSAAYFCASSPTSGRIVGEQYFGPGTRLTVT.

The chain is built from TRBV7-2 and TRBJ2-1, with 9 bases identical to TRBD2. The CDR3 is 15 amino acids. CDR1 is SGHTA, CDR2 FQGNSA, per germline. V lost 1 base to trimming and J lost 5 bases; unmatched junction nucleotides: 3. The CDR3 here is CASSLGAGGHNEQFF. The CDR3 DNA sequence: TGTGCCAGCAGCTTAGGAGCGGGGGGCCACAATGAGCAGTTCTTC. Filled out from reference TRBV7-2 and TRBJ2-1, the complete variable domain reads GAGVSQSPSNKVTEKGKDVELRCDPISGHTALYWYRQSLGQGLEFLIYFQGNSAPDKSGLPSDRFSAERTGGSVSTLTIQRTQQEDSAVYLCASSLGAGGHNEQFFGPGTRLTVL.

The chain employs TRBV29-1 and TRBJ1-1; no clear D. CDR3 length: 12 residues. Germline V gene sequence: CDR1 SQVTM, CDR2 ANQGSEA. With 3 bases removed from V and 4 bases from J, the gap between germline ends came to 9 bases. The CDR3 DNA reads TGCAGCGTTGATTTACCAGGCACTGAAGCTTTCTTT. Translating gives CSVDLPGTEAFF.

The chain uses TRBV19 and TRBJ1-5; TRBD1 matches at 9 bases. Germline lookup yields CDR1 LNHDA and CDR2 SQIVND (reference sequence). V gave up 9 bases and J gave up 0 bases; unmatched junction bases: 12. This CDR3 has 17 amino acids. The CDR3 region has the DNA TGTGCCAGCACAACCGGGACAGGGCGGTATAGCAATCAGCCCCAGCATTTT. It yields the protein CASTTGTGRYSNQPQHF.

The J gene is TRBJ2-6, the V gene TRBV5-4; D not certain. This CDR3 spans 15 amino acids. V lost 2 bases and J lost 4, with 10 bases in between. The V gene's germline CDR1 is SGHNT and CDR2 YYREEE (reference sequence). The CDR3 coding sequence is TGTGCCAGCAGCTTATCAGTGCTCGGGGCCAACGTCCTGACTTTC. It codes for CASSLSVLGANVLTF. Variable domain in full (rest from reference TRBV5-4 and TRBJ2-6): ETGVTQSPTHLIKTRGQQVTLRCSSQSGHNTVSWYQQALGQGPQFIFQYYREEENGRGNFPPRFSGLQFPNYSSELNVNALELDDSALYLCASSLSVLGANVLTFGAGSRLTVL.

The V call is TRBV7-3, the J call TRBJ2-7, with 9 bases matching TRBD2. The V segment lost 2 bases and the J segment 1 base; nucleotides outside the gene matches: 3. CDR3 length: 15 amino acids. The germline CDR1 and CDR2 sequences are SGHTA and FQGTGA. The CDR3 sequence: CASSLGLAGSYEQYF. In DNA, the CDR3 is TGTGCCAGCAGCTTAGGGCTAGCGGGGTCCTACGAGCAGTACTTC.

This clone has a single count. The chain carries TRBV5-4 and TRBJ2-1; the match to TRBD1 covers 8 bases. With 4 bases clipped from V and 4 bases from J, the junction kept 7 bases outside the gene matches. Germline lookup yields CDR1 SGHNT and CDR2 YYREEE (reference sequence). The CDR3 totals 15 residues. CDR3 sequence: CASSPDRGPYNEQFF. Here the CDR3 DNA reads TGTGCCAGCAGCCCCGACAGGGGCCCGTACAATGAGCAGTTCTTC.

The genes are TRBV28 and TRBJ1-3, with D uncertain. From germline, CDR1 is MDHEN and CDR2 SYDVKM. The CDR3 covers 16 residues. Trimming pared 8 bases from V and 1 base from J, leaving 18 bases between. CDR3 amino acids: CASQTPIRGSGNTIYF. The CDR3 coding sequence is TGTGCCAGCCAAACGCCGATACGGGGTTCTGGAAACACCATATATTTT.

The J gene is TRBJ2-2, the V gene TRBV7-3, with a tentative D call TRBD2 (5 bases). This CDR3 has 15 residues. Germline lookup yields CDR1 SGHTA and CDR2 FQGTGA. Trimming stripped 5 bases from V and 1 base from J, with 11 bases between. The CDR3 nucleotides are TGTGCCAGCAGCCCTAGCCCCGGGAACACCGGGGAGCTGTTTTTT. Its protein product is CASSPSPGNTGELFF.

CDR3 sequence: CASSYSAGRAFF. CDR3 nucleotide sequence: TGTGCCAGCAGTTACTCGGCGGGTAGGGCTTTCTTT. The chain joins TRBV6-5 to TRBJ1-1; D call uncertain. Per germline, CDR1 MNHEY and CDR2 SVGAGI. Trimming removed 0 bases from V and 11 bases from J, with 10 bases in between. This CDR3 is built from 12 residues.

The genes are TRBV9 and TRBJ2-6, with 8 bases identical to TRBD2. The V and J ends lost 4 bases and 2 bases, in that order; junction bases with no gene match: 2. Looked up from germline, CDR1 is SGDLS and CDR2 is YYNGEE. CDR3 length: 15 residues. DNA of the CDR3: TGTGCCAGCAGCTCGGGAGGGGCTGGGGCCAACGTCCTGACTTTC. Residues: CASSSGGAGANVLTF.

This clone was recorded a few times. CDR3 bases: TGTGCCAGTAGTATCCCCGGAGCCTACGAGCAGTACTTC. Residues: CASSIPGAYEQYF. The chain carries TRBV19 and TRBJ2-7; D unclear. V was pared by 3 bases and J by 2 bases, with 8 bases between. Germline V gene data show CDR1 as LNHDA and CDR2 as SQIVND (reference sequence). The CDR3 extends over 13 amino acids.

V and J are TRBV7-2 and TRBJ2-2; D not certain. Germline CDR1 SGHTA, CDR2 FQGNSA. This CDR3 is built from 13 residues. V was clipped by 5 bases and J by 7 bases, with 11 bases between them. The CDR3 region has the DNA TGTGCCAGCAGCACCAGCGAGAGCGGGGAGCTGTTTTTT. Amino acids: CASSTSESGELFF. The full variable domain, with the rest looked up from reference TRBV7-2 and TRBJ2-2, is GAGVSQSPSNKVTEKGKDVELRCDPISGHTALYWYRQSLGQGLEFLIYFQGNSAPDKSGLPSDRFSAERTGGSVSTLTIQRTQQEDSAVYLCASSTSESGELFFGEGSRLTVL.

The chain combines TRBV5-1 with TRBJ2-5; TRBD1 matches 8 bases. In germline, CDR1 is SGHRS, CDR2 YFSETQ. This CDR3 has 13 amino acids. J was trimmed by 5 bases and V by 4 bases; bases with no gene match: 4. The CDR3 nucleotides read TGCGCCAGCAGCGGACAGGGTTGGGAGACCCAGTACTTC. This codes for CASSGQGWETQYF.

The chain recombines TRBV5-4 with TRBJ2-7; TRBD1 agrees at 7 bases. Germline V gives CDR1 SGHNT, CDR2 YYREEE (reference sequence). Unmatched junction bases numbered 6, after V lost 3 bases and J lost 0 bases. The CDR3 totals 15 residues. The DNA of the CDR3 is TGTGCCAGCAGCTCTCCGACAGGGAGCTCCTACGAGCAGTACTTC. Protein product: CASSSPTGSSYEQYF.

The chain couples TRBV27 to TRBJ2-1; 10 positions match TRBD2. The CDR3 length is 14 residues. Germline assignment: CDR1 MNHEY and CDR2 SMNVEV (reference sequence). V dropped 7 bases and J dropped 9; count of bases not matched to a gene: 9. This chain's CDR3 is CASTLAGARGEQFF. DNA for the CDR3: TGTGCCAGCACCCTAGCGGGAGCGAGGGGTGAGCAGTTCTTC.

This clone has only a few counts. The CDR3 DNA sequence: TGTGCCAGCATTCACGGCGGATTAGAAGCTTTCTTT. This translates into CASIHGGLEAFF. The chain joins TRBV28 to TRBJ1-1; D is unclear. The CDR3 runs to 12 residues. CDR1 is MDHEN and CDR2 is SYDVKM in the germline V gene. Trimming removed 7 bases at V and 8 bases at J, with 14 bases between.

The genes are TRBV7-2 and TRBJ2-1; the match to TRBD2 covers 8 bases. CDR1 SGHTA and CDR2 FQGNSA come from the germline V gene. The CDR3 sequence is 14 residues long. Unmatched junction bases numbered 9, after V lost 4 bases and J lost 10 bases. The CDR3, as DNA: TGTGCCAGCAGCTCAACACTAGCGGCAGGAGAGCAGTTCTTC. Its translation: CASSSTLAAGEQFF.

This chain links TRBV7-2 with TRBJ1-2, with D tentatively TRBD1 (5 bases). V was pared by 5 bases and J by 6 bases, with 13 bases between. Germline CDR1 is SGHTA and CDR2 is FQGNSA. The CDR3 is 13 amino acids. For the CDR3, the DNA is TGTGCCAGCAGCCCAGGGTTTACCCATGGCTACACCTTC. Translated: CASSPGFTHGYTF.

This chain uses TRBV29-1 with TRBJ1-2; TRBD1 is a possible D gene (5 bases). Germline loops: CDR1 SQVTM, CDR2 ANQGSEA. CDR3 length equals 13 residues. V lost 5 bases and J 0 bases, leaving 10 bases between the germline ends. The CDR3 spells CSVNRGANYGYTF. The CDR3 DNA reads as TGCAGCGTTAATCGGGGGGCTAACTATGGCTACACCTTC.

This CDR3 is CASSNRGPESYNEQFF. The DNA of the CDR3 is TGTGCCAGTAGCAACAGGGGGCCGGAGTCCTACAATGAGCAGTTCTTC. The chain couples TRBV19 to TRBJ2-1, with 9 bases matching TRBD1. Germline loops: CDR1 LNHDA, CDR2 SQIVND (reference sequence). This CDR3 is 16 amino acids long. The V and J ends lost 6 bases and 1 base, in that order; junction bases with no gene match: 7.

In DNA form, the CDR3 reads TGTGCCAGCAGCCAAAGGGGGCAAGGGGCCATTGGACTACAGCCCCAGCATTTT. Its translation: CASSQRGQGAIGLQPQHF. The chain links TRBV16 to TRBJ1-5; 7 nucleotides align to TRBD1. The CDR3 is 18 amino acids. Germline V lookup: CDR1 KGHSY, CDR2 FQNENV. V lost 2 bases to trimming and J lost 7 bases; unmatched junction nucleotides: 17.